This T cell receptor (beta chain) derives from a study of blood T cell repertoires in COVID-19. Study details: Sites across the United States, Italy and Spain contributed samples from acute and convalescent COVID-19. T cells, B-cell-depleted T cells, or PBMCs provided the cDNA or gDNA that served as material.

The Seattle patients, enrolled during active infection, were followed longitudinally. Source study methods: Estimation of nucleated cell counts was performed using reference gene primer amplification. The repertoire was sequenced with immunoSEQ multiplex PCR; TCRdb's copy has only in-frame clones and lacks some. Clone size and the V and J calls come from that table; the DNA yielded D and trimming. Among about 370,000 clones listed, about 89% were seen once. This clonotype was sampled from a woman under 40 with COVID-19, enrolled during active disease. The specimen was peripheral blood.

The chain's CDR3 is CASSQRRGVATNEKLFF. The CDR3 DNA reads as TGTGCCAGCAGTCAACGCAGGGGTGTGGCAACTAATGAAAAACTGTTTTTT. This chain uses TRBV28 with TRBJ1-4; a possible D gene is TRBD1 (6 bases). CDR1 is MDHEN and CDR2 is SYDVKM in the germline V gene. Trimming pared 5 bases from V and 0 bases from J, leaving 16 bases between. The CDR3 consists of 17 residues.